These 26 T cell receptor beta chains were all obtained from the same sample, sequenced in a study of cytomegalovirus exposure and HLA in healthy donors. PCR employed 60 Vbeta and 13 Jbeta primers. Here immunoSEQ multiplex PCR was the method, and the copy in TCRdb shows in-frame clones only, minus some. Of about 120,000 clones listed, around three quarters were seen once; the top ten hold 3.5% to 5%. The specimen was PBMCs. Every receptor here comes from a man younger than 40 in good health and CMV-seropositive.

This clone was seen more than once but under ten times. The rearrangement links TRBV5-4 to TRBJ1-1; the D gene is possibly TRBD1 (5 bases). Trimming removed 3 bases at V and 1 base at J, with 10 bases between. The V gene's germline CDR1 is SGHNT and CDR2 YYREEE (reference sequence). The CDR3 runs to 14 residues. The CDR3 reads CASSSLDKNTEAFF. CDR3 sequence (DNA): TGTGCCAGCAGCTCGCTGGACAAGAACACTGAAGCTTTCTTT.

The chain carries TRBV6-5 and TRBJ1-6; D is possibly TRBD1 (6 bases). CDR3 length: 16 amino acids. From germline, CDR1 is MNHEY and CDR2 SVGAGI. V was cut by 2 bases and J by 8 bases, with 16 bases left in between. In DNA form, the CDR3 reads TGTGCCAGCAGTTACGAACAGGGTGCCGGGGATTCACCCCTCCACTTT. Translation: CASSYEQGAGDSPLHF.

This chain uses TRBV7-3 with TRBJ2-7; 8 bases align to TRBD1. CDR1 SGHTA and CDR2 FQGTGA come from the germline V gene. The trim removed 4 bases at V and 3 bases at J, leaving 8 bases unmatched. This CDR3 region has 15 residues. This CDR3 reads CASSSPGQEIYEQYF. DNA of the CDR3: TGTGCCAGCAGCTCCCCGGGACAGGAAATCTACGAGCAGTACTTC. The full variable domain, rest sourced from reference TRBV7-3 and TRBJ2-7, is GAGVSQTPSNKVTEKGKYVELRCDPISGHTALYWYRQSLGQGPEFLIYFQGTGAADDSGLPNDRFFAVRPEGSVSTLKIQRTERGDSAVYLCASSSPGQEIYEQYFGPGTRLTVT.

The chain recombines TRBV6-4 with TRBJ2-7, with TRBD2 as a possible D gene (5 bases). V was shortened by 8 bases and J by 4 bases, with 18 bases between the two germline ends. The CDR3 runs 14 residues. Germline CDR1 reads MRHNA; CDR2 reads SNTAGT. DNA for the CDR3: TGTGCCAGCCGACTACCCCCGATAGCTTACGAGCAGTACTTC. It is translated as CASRLPPIAYEQYF.

The DNA of the CDR3 is TGCAGCGTTGGATGGGGACAGGGGGATGGCTACACCTTC. Translating it yields CSVGWGQGDGYTF. The chain has TRBV29-1 and TRBJ1-2; 11 nucleotides line up with TRBD1. This CDR3 contains 13 residues. The trim removed 4 bases at V and 6 bases at J, leaving 4 bases unmatched. The germline V gene has CDR1 SQVTM and CDR2 ANQGSEA.

In this sample, this clone turned up a few times. This sequence joins TRBV5-4 and TRBJ1-1; D remains unclear. The CDR3 runs 12 residues. Trimming took off 1 base at V and 7 bases at J, with 8 bases between the two ends. Per the germline V gene, CDR1 is SGHNT and CDR2 is YYREEE (reference sequence). In DNA, the CDR3 is TGTGCCAGCAGCTTGTACATTAATGAAGCTTTCTTT. Its translation is CASSLYINEAFF.

The rearrangement uses TRBV18 and TRBJ1-1; 7 positions match TRBD1. CDR1 KGHSH and CDR2 LQKENI come from the germline V gene. There are 15 residues in the CDR3. Losses at the gene ends were 5 bases for V and 2 bases for J; bases not matched to a gene: 8. The CDR3 region has the DNA TGTGCCAGCTCAACTTACAGGGGACGCAACACTGAAGCTTTCTTT. Encoded protein: CASSTYRGRNTEAFF.

This clone was detected a few times. The rearrangement uses TRBV6-1 and TRBJ1-5; the match to TRBD1 covers 8 bases. CDR1 and CDR2 (germline): MNHNS, SASEGT. V was pared by 1 base and J by 6 bases, with 5 bases of the junction left unmatched. The CDR3 runs to 15 residues. As DNA, the CDR3 is TGTGCCAGCAGTGAAGACAGGGGGTATGCTCAGCCCCAGCATTTT. Its protein product is CASSEDRGYAQPQHF.

The V gene is TRBV5-1, the J gene TRBJ2-5; 11 bases map to TRBD2. Germline V CDR1 and CDR2: SGHRS, YFSETQ. This CDR3 spans 17 amino acids. Trimming took 0 bases from V and 5 from J; bases not matched to a gene: 9. The DNA for the CDR3 is TGCGCCAGCAGCTTGGCGCTAGCGGGAGGTGTAATGGAGACCCAGTACTTC. Amino acid sequence: CASSLALAGGVMETQYF.

The genes are TRBV29-1 and TRBJ2-1, with 7 bases aligning to TRBD2. Germline V CDR1 and CDR2: SQVTM, ANQGSEA. This CDR3 has 18 residues. With V trimmed by 5 bases and J by 4 bases, 20 bases remained unmatched. CDR3 protein: CSVTWASGSLGRYNEQFF. In DNA form, the CDR3 reads TGCAGCGTTACTTGGGCTAGCGGCTCCTTGGGAAGATACAATGAGCAGTTCTTC.

The chain combines TRBV28 with TRBJ2-1; TRBD1 might be the D (6 bases). This CDR3 comprises 14 residues. Germline V gene sequence: CDR1 MDHEN, CDR2 SYDVKM. The V and J ends lost 7 bases and 7 bases respectively, with 17 bases between them. The CDR3 nucleotides read TGTGCCAGCACCTCGACAGGAGCCCTTAATGAGCAGTTCTTC. Its translation is CASTSTGALNEQFF.

This rearrangement joins TRBV9 to TRBJ2-3, with TRBD2 identical over 16 bases. The CDR3 covers 16 residues. Unmatched junction bases numbered 9, after V lost 3 bases and J lost 11 bases. The germline V gene encodes CDR1 SGDLS and CDR2 YYNGEE. The CDR3 DNA reads TGTGCCAGCAGCGCCGGGGGACTAGCGGGGGGGAACAAGCAGTATTTT. Translation gives CASSAGGLAGGNKQYF.

The count of this clone is one. The J gene is TRBJ2-3, the V gene TRBV29-1; TRBD1 is a possible D gene (5 bases). With 8 bases removed from V and 3 bases from J, the gap between germline ends came to 12 bases. This CDR3 has 12 amino acids. Germline lookup yields CDR1 SQVTM and CDR2 ANQGSEA. This CDR3 reads CSLVGRTDTQYF. The CDR3 nucleotides read TGCAGCCTTGTGGGGCGGACAGATACGCAGTATTTT.

The J gene is TRBJ1-1, the V gene TRBV2; TRBD1 matches 8 bases. The CDR3 is 13 residues long. J was trimmed by 7 bases and V by 6 bases; bases with no gene match: 7. The germline V gene encodes CDR1 SNHLY and CDR2 FYNNEI. The CDR3 region has the DNA TGTGCCAGCAGCCGGACAGGGATTCTTGAAGCTTTCTTT. Translation gives CASSRTGILEAFF.

The CDR3 is CASSPPRQGAVGPQHF. As DNA, the CDR3 is TGTGCCAGCAGTCCCCCACGACAGGGGGCGGTAGGGCCCCAGCATTTT. This chain joins TRBV6-6 and TRBJ1-5, with 10 bases aligning to TRBD1. The CDR3 consists of 16 residues. With 5 bases clipped from V and 9 bases from J, the junction kept 13 bases outside the gene matches. Germline CDR1 and CDR2: MNHNY and SVGAGI (reference sequence).

The chain joins TRBV6-5 to TRBJ1-1, with 9 bases identical to TRBD1. The CDR3 totals 13 residues. Per germline, CDR1 MNHEY and CDR2 SVGAGI. V lost 4 bases to trimming and J lost 3 bases; unmatched junction nucleotides: 0. The DNA for the CDR3 is TGTGCCAGCAGTTGGACAGGGGACACTGAAGCTTTCTTT. It codes for CASSWTGDTEAFF.

The V and J genes are TRBV6-4 and TRBJ2-1; 9 nucleotides line up with TRBD2. V trimming: 0 bases; J trimming: 4 bases; junction bases outside the gene matches: 4. The CDR3 spans 16 residues. Germline CDR1 reads MRHNA; CDR2 reads SNTAGT. CDR3 in DNA: TGTGCCAGCAGTGACTCGATTCTAGCGGGGTACAATGAGCAGTTCTTC. This codes for CASSDSILAGYNEQFF.

In its sample, this clone was seen once. This chain links TRBV5-6 with TRBJ1-2, with TRBD1 matching 7 bases. The CDR3 extends over 13 amino acids. From germline, CDR1 is SGHDT and CDR2 YYEEEE. V gave up 1 base and J gave up 8 bases; unmatched junction bases: 5. CDR3 residues: CASSLFQGGGYTF. The CDR3 nucleotides read TGTGCCAGCAGCTTGTTCCAGGGGGGCGGCTACACCTTC.

The rearrangement joins TRBV6-1 to TRBJ2-2, with TRBD1 identical over 9 bases. CDR1 MNHNS and CDR2 SASEGT come from the germline V gene. V was clipped by 4 bases and J by 9 bases; unmatched bases: 15. This CDR3 has 17 amino acids. CDR3 loop: CASSALGTGLRSWELFF. CDR3 nucleotide sequence: TGTGCCAGCAGTGCCCTCGGGACAGGGTTGAGGTCCTGGGAGCTGTTTTTT.

This sequence joins TRBV2 and TRBJ2-7, with a weak D call TRBD1 (6 bases). Germline V gives CDR1 SNHLY, CDR2 FYNNEI. CDR3 length equals 12 residues. V was trimmed by 6 bases and J by 5 bases, leaving 11 bases between them. The CDR3 loop is CASRGAGNEQYF. In DNA, the CDR3 is TGTGCCAGCAGGGGGGCAGGGAACGAGCAGTACTTC.

There are a few counts of this clone. This rearrangement joins TRBV28 to TRBJ2-2; D is undetermined. V lost 5 bases and J 5 bases, leaving 9 bases between the germline ends. Germline CDR1 reads MDHEN; CDR2 reads SYDVKM. The CDR3 has 13 amino acids. This CDR3 is CASSRTATGELFF. As DNA, the CDR3 is TGTGCCAGCAGTCGTACAGCTACCGGGGAGCTGTTTTTT.

V usage is TRBV7-8 and J usage is TRBJ2-1; D is possibly TRBD2 (6 bases). This CDR3 contains 14 residues. Germline V lookup: CDR1 SGHVS, CDR2 FQNEAQ. The V gene lost 3 bases and the J gene lost 0 bases, with 6 bases spanning the gap. CDR3 loop: CASSFGGSYNEQFF. CDR3 in DNA: TGTGCCAGCAGCTTCGGGGGCTCCTACAATGAGCAGTTCTTC. Full variable domain (outside the CDR3, taken from reference TRBV7-8 and TRBJ2-1): GAGVSQSPRYKVAKRGQDVALRCDPISGHVSLFWYQQALGQGPEFLTYFQNEAQLDKSGLPSDRFFAERPEGSVSTLKIQRTQQEDSAVYLCASSFGGSYNEQFFGPGTRLTVL.

J is TRBJ2-5 and V is TRBV27, with D possibly matching TRBD1 (5 bases). V shed 2 bases and J shed 7 bases, with 11 bases lying between them. Germline V CDR1 and CDR2: MNHEY, SMNVEV (reference sequence). The CDR3 sequence is 13 residues long. The CDR3 DNA reads as TGTGCCAGCAGTTTAACTTTTAGGGGGACCCAGTACTTC. Translating gives CASSLTFRGTQYF.

The V and J genes are TRBV18 and TRBJ2-5; 11 nucleotides agree with TRBD1. Looked up from germline, CDR1 is KGHSH and CDR2 is LQKENI. This CDR3 region has 15 residues. The junction had 4 bases not matched to a gene; V was cut back by 6 bases and J by 1 base. CDR3 sequence reads: CASSGQGGLQETQYF. The CDR3, as DNA: TGTGCCAGCTCGGGACAGGGGGGACTCCAAGAGACCCAGTACTTC.

V usage is TRBV7-2 and J usage is TRBJ2-5, with TRBD1 as a possible D gene (6 bases). Germline CDR1 is SGHTA and CDR2 is FQGNSA. This CDR3 comprises 14 residues. Trimming cost V 3 bases and J 3 bases, with 11 bases left between them. The CDR3 DNA follows: TGTGCCAGCAGCTTGGACAGAAACAAAGAGACCCAGTACTTC. Its translation is CASSLDRNKETQYF.

This chain uses TRBV9 with TRBJ2-7; D call uncertain. Deletions cut 0 bases from V and 1 base from J, with 11 bases between. This CDR3 is built from 15 residues. The V gene's germline CDR1 is SGDLS and CDR2 YYNGEE. CDR3 region: CASSVAGLESYEQYF. The CDR3 DNA follows: TGTGCCAGCAGCGTAGCTGGGCTGGAATCCTACGAGCAGTACTTC.